What follows describes a single TCR beta chain. Its target is not known. Per germline, CDR1 MDHEN and CDR2 SYDVKM. This CDR3 has 13 amino acids. V dropped 6 bases and J dropped 9 bases, with 15 bases sitting between them. The sample originates from a study of shared clonotypes between healthy human individuals. Overall study findings and caveats: Since donors were few, the genetic and exposure-history diversity represented was limited. Unshared clonotypes carried lower generation probabilities than those common to all four donors.

The assay was carried out at the deep level. Libraries were prepared by immunoSEQ multiplex PCR; TCRdb keeps only in-frame clonotypes and omits some of them. Among about 530,000 clones, 95% to 97% were seen once, and the ten largest hold about 0.054%. Healthy HIV-negative adults without recent acute infections or vaccinations served as donors. This sequence joins TRBV28 and TRBJ2-4; possibly TRBD1 for D (6 bases). The specimen sequenced was naive CD4+ T cells sorted from blood. Subset noted: CD45RA+ positively selected. The clonotype originates from a woman younger than 45 in good health. CDR3 protein: CASSAPGAGIQYF. CDR3 sequence (DNA): TGTGCCAGCAGCGCCCCAGGGGCGGGCATTCAGTACTTC.